The subject of this entry is one TCR beta chain. The sample is drawn from a study of glioma-infiltrating T cells after dendritic cell vaccination. Background on the study: Autologous tumor lysate-pulsed dendritic cell vaccination was given between the early 2000s and the early 2010s.

Generated by immunoSEQ multiplex PCR, the TCRdb table keeps only in-frame clones and is missing some. Among about 99,000 clones, 81% were seen once, and the ten largest hold 9.5% to 15%. The junction had 4 bases not matched to a gene; V was cut back by 3 bases and J by 0 bases. Per germline, CDR1 SGHRS and CDR2 YFSETQ. The CDR3 runs 15 residues. This chain joins TRBV5-1 and TRBJ1-1; 8 bases agree with TRBD1. The sequence came from a human donor with glioblastoma. This sample comprised blood, obtained before dendritic cell vaccination. CDR3 sequence: CASSWTGNMNTEAFF. DNA of the CDR3: TGCGCCAGCAGCTGGACAGGGAACATGAACACTGAAGCTTTCTTT. Together with reference TRBV5-1 and TRBJ1-1, the CDR3 gives the full variable domain: KAGVTQTPRYLIKTRGQQVTLSCSPISGHRSVSWYQQTPGQGLQFLFEYFSETQRNKGNFPGRFSGRQFSNSRSEMNVSTLELGDSALYLCASSWTGNMNTEAFFGQGTRLTVV.